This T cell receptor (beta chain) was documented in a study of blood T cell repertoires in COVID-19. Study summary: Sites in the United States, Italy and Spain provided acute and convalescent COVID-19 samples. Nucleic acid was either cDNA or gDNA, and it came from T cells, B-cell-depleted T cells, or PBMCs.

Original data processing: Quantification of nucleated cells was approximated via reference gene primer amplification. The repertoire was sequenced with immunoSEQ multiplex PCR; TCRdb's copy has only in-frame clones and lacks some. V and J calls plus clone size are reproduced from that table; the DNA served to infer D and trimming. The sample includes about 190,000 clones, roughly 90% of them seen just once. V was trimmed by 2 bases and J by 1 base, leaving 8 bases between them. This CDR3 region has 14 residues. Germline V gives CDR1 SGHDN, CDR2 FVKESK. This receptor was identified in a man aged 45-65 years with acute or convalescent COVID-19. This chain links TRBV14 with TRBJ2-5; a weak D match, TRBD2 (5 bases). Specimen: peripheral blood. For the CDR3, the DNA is TGTGCCAGCAGCCAACCGGGAACCCAAGAGACCCAGTACTTC. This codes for CASSQPGTQETQYF.